This is a list of T cell receptor beta chains from one sample in a study of T cells after somatic rescue of genetic block. The table came from immunoSEQ multiplex PCR; TCRdb's copy has only in-frame clones and leaves some out. The sample carries around 15,000 clones, just over 70% recorded once. The sample consisted of peripheral blood mononuclear cells (PBMCs). These receptor sequences come from a man between 18 and 29 years old. Each CDR3 is given with its conserved first and last residue. The D gene is left open where the match is weak. Only some rows state a clone size, as once, few, many or a class for expanded clones.

j_call | clone_size | v_call | d_call | cdr3_nt | cdr3_aa
TRBJ1-4 | . | TRBV28 | . | TGTGCCAGCAGTGGCCAGACCCATAATGAAAAACTGTTTTTT | CASSGQTHNEKLFF
TRBJ2-2 | once | TRBV5-1 | . | TGCGCCAGCACCACAAGGGAAGGCACCGGGGAGCTGTTTTTT | CASTTREGTGELFF
TRBJ2-2 | . | TRBV11-1 | TRBD2 | TGTGCCAGCAGCTTAGGGTGGACTAGCAGATCCGGGGAGCTGTTTTTT | CASSLGWTSRSGELFF
TRBJ2-2 | . | TRBV27 | TRBD1 | TGTGCCAGCAGTTCCCGCACCTTCGACAGGGTTAACACCGGGGAGCTGTTTTTT | CASSSRTFDRVNTGELFF
TRBJ2-1 | . | TRBV6-5 | TRBD1 | TGTGCCAGCAGTTACCGGGACAGGGTCTACAATGAGCAGTTCTTC | CASSYRDRVYNEQFF
TRBJ2-1 | once | TRBV5-1 | . | TGCGCCAGCAGCTTGGCGTGGGTGCCGGGCTCCTACAATGAGCAGTTCTTC | CASSLAWVPGSYNEQFF
TRBJ2-1 | . | TRBV6-6 | . | TGTGCCAGCAGTTTCCAGGTGTCAGTCGGTGAGCAGTTCTTC | CASSFQVSVGEQFF
TRBJ2-7 | . | TRBV7-9 | . | TGTGCCAGCAGCCCAGGCCACGAGCAGTACTTC | CASSPGHEQYF
TRBJ2-7 | medium-sized | TRBV6-6 | . | TGTGCCAGCAGCGGAACCCCTGGGACCCCCGTCGAGCAGTACTTC | CASSGTPGTPVEQYF
TRBJ1-1 | . | TRBV6-1 | TRBD1 | TGTGCCAGCAGCGGGACAGAGGAGTCACGAGCTTTCTTT | CASSGTEESRAFF
TRBJ2-7 | . | TRBV11-1 | TRBD1 | TGTGCCAGCAGCCCAGGACAGGGGCGGGACGAGCAGTACTTC | CASSPGQGRDEQYF
TRBJ2-5 | . | TRBV19 | TRBD2 | TGTGCCAGTAGGGCTAGCGGGAGGGCCGGGGAGACCCAGTACTTC | CASRASGRAGETQYF
TRBJ2-6 | . | TRBV5-6 | . | TGTGCCAGCAGCTTGGTGGGAGCTGGGGCCAACGTCCTGACTTTC | CASSLVGAGANVLTF